Detailed here is one T cell receptor beta chain. This entry comes from a study of blood T cell repertoires in COVID-19. The germline V gene has CDR1 MDHEN and CDR2 SYDVKM. The CDR3 has 21 residues. V was pared by 6 bases and J by 1 base, with 31 bases between. TCRdb keeps only in-frame clones here, not all; method: immunoSEQ multiplex PCR. The repertoire consists of 400,000 to 450,000 clones, with approximately 90% occurring once and the leading ten covering around 12%. Sequencing was done on a sample of peripheral blood. This clonotype was obtained from a woman between 50 and 59 years old with COVID-19, enrolled during active disease. The chain combines TRBV28 with TRBJ2-1; D is undetermined. The CDR3 DNA reads TGTGCCAGCAGCCTTCCTCAGGAAGCTGGAATCCACGTAAGGTCCTACAATGAGCAGTTCTTC. Protein product: CASSLPQEAGIHVRSYNEQFF.